This is a list of T cell receptor beta chains from one sample in a study of cytomegalovirus exposure and HLA in healthy donors. The data were produced by immunoSEQ multiplex PCR, yet TCRdb's version contains in-frame clones alone and is incomplete. Seen here are around 150,000 clones, about four fifths observed once, and the top ten hold roughly 6%. The specimen sequenced was PBMCs. The receptors were sampled from a man aged 45-60 years in good health and CMV-seropositive. Both conserved end residues are part of each CDR3. A D gene is named only where the DNA matches it firmly. Size tells how often a clone was seen (once, few, many) or the class of an expanded clone, and some rows leave it out.

>TRBD1|TRBV5-1|-|TRBJ2-5
CASSWTTGGQSLQETQYF
TGCGCCAGCAGCTGGACGACAGGGGGCCAGAGTCTACAAGAGACCCAGTACTTC
>TRBD1|TRBV5-4|few|TRBJ1-2
CASSLAMTGNYGYTF
TGTGCCAGCAGCTTGGCCATGACAGGGAACTATGGCTACACCTTC
>-|TRBV6-6|few|TRBJ1-3
CASNPDSGNTIYF
TGTGCCAGCAACCCCGACAGTGGAAACACCATATATTTT
>-|TRBV5-1|-|TRBJ2-3
CASSLLAETDTQYF
TGCGCCAGCAGCTTGTTAGCGGAAACAGATACGCAGTATTTT
>TRBD2|TRBV5-4|-|TRBJ2-7
CASSPSGRAHEQYF
TGTGCCAGCAGCCCAAGCGGGAGGGCCCACGAGCAGTACTTC
>-|TRBV5-1|-|TRBJ1-1
CASSLAGGATEAFF
TGCGCCAGCAGCTTGGCCGGGGGGGCAACTGAAGCTTTCTTT
>-|TRBV5-8|-|TRBJ1-2
CASSILNYGYTF
TGTGCCAGCAGCATACTGAACTATGGCTACACCTTC
>TRBD1|TRBV7-9|-|TRBJ1-5
CASSSARTGGFYSNQPQHF
TGTGCCAGCAGCTCGGCACGGACAGGGGGATTCTATAGCAATCAGCCCCAGCATTTT
>-|TRBV27|-|TRBJ1-1
CASSLFRAGRLEAFF
TGTGCCAGCAGTTTATTTAGGGCGGGTCGTCTTGAAGCTTTCTTT
>TRBD2|TRBV28|-|TRBJ2-1
CASSHSRGSRYNEQFF
TGTGCCAGCAGCCATAGCCGCGGGAGTCGCTACAATGAGCAGTTCTTC
>-|TRBV30|-|TRBJ2-7
CAWSVSYNYEQYF
TGTGCCTGGAGTGTATCTTACAACTACGAGCAGTACTTC
>-|TRBV29-1|-|TRBJ1-1
CSAGGLGAVNTEAFF
TGCAGCGCTGGGGGCCTGGGGGCAGTGAACACTGAAGCTTTCTTT
>TRBD1|TRBV5-1|few|TRBJ1-1
CASSLGTGAEAFF
TGCGCCAGCAGCTTGGGGACAGGGGCTGAAGCTTTCTTT
>TRBD1|TRBV5-1|-|TRBJ1-6
CASSRGQGANNSPLHF
TGCGCCAGCAGCAGGGGACAGGGGGCCAATAATTCACCCCTCCACTTT
>TRBD1|TRBV11-2|once|TRBJ2-7
CASSSPFRGLYEQYF
TGTGCCAGCAGCTCTCCTTTCAGGGGGCTATACGAGCAGTACTTC
>TRBD2|TRBV6-6|-|TRBJ2-7
CASSFSGREGEQYF
TGTGCCAGCAGTTTTAGCGGGAGGGAGGGCGAGCAGTACTTC
>-|TRBV5-4|-|TRBJ2-5
CASSLAGGETQYF
TGTGCCAGCAGCTTGGCCGGAGGAGAGACCCAGTACTTC
>TRBD1|TRBV7-9|-|TRBJ1-6
CSSSYVTGGYNSPLHF
TGTTCCAGCAGCTACGTCACAGGGGGTTATAATTCACCCCTCCACTTT
>-|TRBV11-2|-|TRBJ2-3
CASSLGLSDTQYF
TGTGCCAGCAGCCTAGGCCTGAGTGATACGCAGTATTTT
>TRBD2|TRBV5-1|-|TRBJ2-5
CASSLGATSGSRGETQYF
TGCGCCAGCAGCTTGGGAGCGACTAGCGGGAGTCGAGGAGAGACCCAGTACTTC
>TRBD1|TRBV30|few|TRBJ1-2
CAWSVYQPAQGGGYTF
TGTGCCTGGAGTGTTTACCAACCAGCGCAGGGGGGTGGCTACACCTTC
>TRBD2|TRBV5-1|-|TRBJ2-1
CASSYRTSGLINEQFF
TGCGCCAGCAGCTACAGGACTAGCGGGCTTATTAATGAGCAGTTCTTC
>TRBD2|TRBV6-4|-|TRBJ2-1
CASSAGTSNEQFF
TGTGCCAGCAGTGCCGGGACTAGCAATGAGCAGTTCTTC
>TRBD1|TRBV10-1|-|TRBJ2-7
CASSAGTASYEQYF
TGCGCCAGCAGCGCCGGGACAGCATCCTACGAGCAGTACTTC
>-|TRBV27|-|TRBJ1-1
CATSRLGQNTEAFF
TGTGCCACCAGCCGGCTCGGACAGAACACTGAAGCTTTCTTT
>TRBD2|TRBV10-3|once|TRBJ2-3
CAISRTSGTDTQYF
TGTGCCATCAGCAGGACTAGCGGGACAGATACGCAGTATTTT
>-|TRBV6-5|-|TRBJ1-4
CASSDWEKLFF
TGTGCCAGCAGCGACTGGGAAAAACTGTTTTTT
>-|TRBV27|-|TRBJ2-7
CASRPRQDLYEQYF
TGTGCCAGCAGACCAAGACAGGATCTCTACGAGCAGTACTTC
>TRBD1|TRBV28|-|TRBJ1-4
CASSIGGIGEKLFF
TGTGCCAGCAGTATAGGGGGCATCGGTGAAAAACTGTTTTTT
>-|TRBV29-1|once|TRBJ2-1
CSVEGQGNEQFF
TGCAGCGTTGAGGGCCAGGGCAATGAGCAGTTCTTC